This TCR beta chain was obtained from a study of blood T cell repertoires in COVID-19. Study in general: There were acute and convalescent COVID-19 samples, and they came from the United States, Italy and Spain.

In the authors' workflow: Amplification from reference gene primers served as the basis for estimated nucleated cell counts. Profiling relied on immunoSEQ multiplex PCR, and the TCRdb table lists in-frame clones only, not all of them. V, J and clone size are taken as reported in that table, and D and trimming were inferred from the DNA itself. The sample lists about 190,000 clones; about 80% were seen once. What was sequenced was peripheral blood. This TCR came from a woman between 65 and 79 years old with acute or convalescent COVID-19.

DNA of the CDR3: TGCGCCAGCCGGGAGGGGACGAAAGAGACTGATACGCAGTATTTT. Translating gives CASREGTKETDTQYF. This chain uses TRBV5-1 with TRBJ2-3; 8 nucleotides agree with TRBD2. Per the germline V gene, CDR1 is SGHRS and CDR2 is YFSETQ. CDR3 size: 15 residues. The V gene end was trimmed by 7 bases and the J gene end by 6 bases; junction bases not matched to a gene: 13.